Listed below are T cell receptor beta chains from one sample, sequenced in a study of identical twins. TCRdb called the 5' RACE reads again in MiXCR, with one record for every CDR3 protein. The sample carries 500,000 to 700,000 distinct CDR3 sequences, just over 7% recorded once. This sample was shared with a second study, whose subject was yellow fever vaccine responses in identical twins.

The sequenced sample was PBMCs. The receptors were gathered from a woman aged 18-29 years in good health. Each CDR3 is given with its conserved first and last residue. A D gene is named only where the DNA matches it firmly. Size tells how often a clone was seen (once, few, many) or the class of an expanded clone, and some rows leave it out.

v_gene: TRBV29-1
d_gene: TRBD1
j_gene: TRBJ2-1
len: 11
abundance: few
CDR3aa: CSVGDSNEQFF
CDR3nt: TGCAGCGTGGGGGACAGTAATGAGCAGTTCTTC

v_gene: TRBV29-1
d_gene: TRBD2
j_gene: TRBJ2-2
len: 16
abundance: many
CDR3aa: CSVVVGLAGSQGELFF
CDR3nt: TGCAGCGTTGTCGTGGGGCTAGCGGGATCTCAGGGGGAGCTGTTTTTT

v_gene: TRBV4-1
d_gene: -
j_gene: TRBJ1-6
len: 16
abundance: many
CDR3aa: CASSQDRRPENSPLHF
CDR3nt: TGCGCCAGCAGCCAAGATCGCAGGCCGGAGAATTCACCCCTCCACTTT

v_gene: TRBV20-1
d_gene: -
j_gene: TRBJ1-4
len: 13
abundance: many
CDR3aa: CSASGGIGEKLFF
CDR3nt: TGCAGTGCTAGTGGCGGGATCGGTGAAAAACTGTTTTTT

v_gene: TRBV3-1
d_gene: -
j_gene: TRBJ1-1
len: 15
abundance: few
CDR3aa: CASSHSSPGRWGAFF
CDR3nt: TGTGCCAGCAGCCATTCTAGTCCGGGACGCTGGGGGGCTTTCTTT

v_gene: TRBV3-1
d_gene: -
j_gene: TRBJ1-4
len: 11
abundance: many
CDR3aa: CASSQEEKLFF
CDR3nt: TGTGCCAGCAGCCAAGAGGAAAAACTGTTTTTT

v_gene: TRBV28
d_gene: -
j_gene: TRBJ2-5
len: 12
abundance: -
CDR3aa: CASSSQEETQYF
CDR3nt: TGTGCCAGCAGTTCCCAGGAAGAGACCCAGTACTTC

v_gene: TRBV5-1
d_gene: -
j_gene: TRBJ2-7
len: 15
abundance: -
CDR3aa: CASSEEPVGVYEQYF
CDR3nt: TGCGCCAGCAGCGAGGAACCGGTTGGGGTCTACGAGCAGTACTTC

v_gene: TRBV12-3/TRBV12-4
d_gene: -
j_gene: TRBJ1-4
len: 15
abundance: -
CDR3aa: CASAPEIATNEKLFF
CDR3nt: TGTGCCAGCGCACCAGAAATAGCAACTAATGAAAAACTGTTTTTT

v_gene: TRBV10-3
d_gene: TRBD2
j_gene: TRBJ2-7
len: 15
abundance: -
CDR3aa: CAIRARLAGGSEQYF
CDR3nt: TGTGCCATCAGGGCCAGACTAGCGGGAGGCTCCGAGCAGTACTTC

v_gene: TRBV5-1
d_gene: -
j_gene: TRBJ2-7
len: 14
abundance: many
CDR3aa: CASSLGGLSYEQYF
CDR3nt: TGCGCCAGCAGCTTGGGGGGACTTTCCTACGAGCAGTACTTC

v_gene: TRBV7-9
d_gene: TRBD2
j_gene: TRBJ2-7
len: 17
abundance: many
CDR3aa: CASSSGTSGIRSYEQYF
CDR3nt: TGTGCCAGCAGCTCCGGGACTAGCGGGATTAGGTCCTACGAGCAGTACTTC

v_gene: TRBV4-1
d_gene: -
j_gene: TRBJ2-1
len: 17
abundance: few
CDR3aa: CASSQAMRQSSYNEQFF
CDR3nt: TGCGCCAGCAGCCAAGCCATGCGGCAGAGCTCCTACAATGAGCAGTTCTTC

v_gene: TRBV3-1
d_gene: TRBD1
j_gene: TRBJ2-1
len: 15
abundance: -
CDR3aa: CASSHTGKTGTGFHF
CDR3nt: TGTGCCAGCAGCCACACGGGCAAGACCGGGACAGGTTTTCATTTC

v_gene: TRBV15
d_gene: -
j_gene: TRBJ2-7
len: 14
abundance: -
CDR3aa: CATSRDRQAYEQYF
CDR3nt: TGTGCCACCAGCAGAGATCGTCAGGCCTACGAGCAGTACTTC

v_gene: TRBV12-3/TRBV12-4
d_gene: TRBD2
j_gene: TRBJ2-2
len: 16
abundance: many
CDR3aa: CASTPTGGGAAGELFF
CDR3nt: TGTGCCAGCACCCCGACTGGCGGGGGGGCCGCCGGGGAGCTGTTTTTT

v_gene: TRBV29-1
d_gene: -
j_gene: TRBJ2-1
len: 12
abundance: few
CDR3aa: CSDLDVYNEQFF
CDR3nt: TGCAGCGACCTGGACGTGTACAATGAGCAGTTCTTC

v_gene: TRBV15
d_gene: -
j_gene: TRBJ1-3
len: 15
abundance: -
CDR3aa: CATSREYAGSGTIYF
CDR3nt: TGTGCCACCAGCAGAGAGTACGCGGGGAGCGGGACCATATATTTT

v_gene: TRBV7-2
d_gene: TRBD2
j_gene: TRBJ2-1
len: 14
abundance: many
CDR3aa: CASSLTSGANEQFF
CDR3nt: TGTGCCAGCAGCTTGACTAGCGGGGCCAATGAGCAGTTCTTC

v_gene: TRBV3-1
d_gene: -
j_gene: TRBJ1-6
len: 15
abundance: -
CDR3aa: CASSHGTSYNSPLHF
CDR3nt: TGTGCCAGCAGCCATGGGACATCGTATAATTCACCCCTCCACTTT

v_gene: TRBV7-9
d_gene: TRBD2
j_gene: TRBJ2-3
len: 13
abundance: many
CDR3aa: CASNTGGGDTQYF
CDR3nt: TGTGCCAGTAATACGGGAGGCGGAGATACGCAGTATTTT

v_gene: TRBV29-1
d_gene: TRBD2
j_gene: TRBJ2-5
len: 14
abundance: -
CDR3aa: CSAPLGGWQETQYF
CDR3nt: TGCAGCGCTCCCCTCGGGGGGTGGCAAGAGACCCAGTACTTC

v_gene: TRBV5-5
d_gene: -
j_gene: TRBJ2-1
len: 16
abundance: few
CDR3aa: CASSSVRASSYNEQFF
CDR3nt: TGTGCCAGCAGCTCAGTCCGGGCAAGCTCCTACAATGAGCAGTTCTTC

v_gene: TRBV6-5
d_gene: TRBD1
j_gene: TRBJ2-3
len: 16
abundance: -
CDR3aa: CASSYSGQGARNTQYF
CDR3nt: TGTGCCAGCAGTTACTCAGGACAGGGGGCGAGAAATACGCAGTATTTT

v_gene: TRBV27
d_gene: -
j_gene: TRBJ1-6
len: 14
abundance: few
CDR3aa: CASSFWVGNSPLHF
CDR3nt: TGTGCCAGCAGTTTCTGGGTTGGGAATTCACCCCTCCACTTT

v_gene: TRBV6-5
d_gene: -
j_gene: TRBJ2-2
len: 18
abundance: many
CDR3aa: CASSYLSFGAVNTGELFF
CDR3nt: TGTGCCAGCAGTTACCTCAGCTTTGGGGCAGTGAACACCGGGGAGCTGTTTTTT

v_gene: TRBV6-5
d_gene: -
j_gene: TRBJ2-2
len: 14
abundance: -
CDR3aa: CASSWNSDTGELFF
CDR3nt: TGTGCCAGCAGTTGGAACTCCGACACCGGGGAGCTGTTTTTT

v_gene: TRBV4-1
d_gene: -
j_gene: TRBJ2-4
len: 15
abundance: many
CDR3aa: CASSQGGQIKNIQYF
CDR3nt: TGCGCCAGCAGCCAGGGGGGACAAATCAAAAACATTCAGTACTTC

v_gene: TRBV24-1
d_gene: -
j_gene: TRBJ2-2
len: 16
abundance: few
CDR3aa: CATSDWTASRSGELFF
CDR3nt: TGTGCCACCAGTGATTGGACGGCGTCGCGCAGCGGGGAGCTGTTTTTT

v_gene: TRBV12-3/TRBV12-4
d_gene: -
j_gene: TRBJ2-3
len: 14
abundance: many
CDR3aa: CASSGTHSTDTQYF
CDR3nt: TGTGCCAGCTCGGGGACTCACAGCACAGATACGCAGTATTTT

v_gene: TRBV12-3/TRBV12-4
d_gene: -
j_gene: TRBJ2-5
len: 13
abundance: many
CDR3aa: CASSERRQETQYF
CDR3nt: TGTGCCAGCAGTGAACGACGACAAGAGACCCAGTACTTC

v_gene: TRBV29-1
d_gene: -
j_gene: TRBJ1-1
len: 11
abundance: few
CDR3aa: CSVAAYTEAFF
CDR3nt: TGCAGCGTTGCGGCTTACACTGAAGCTTTCTTT

v_gene: TRBV25-1
d_gene: TRBD2
j_gene: TRBJ2-7
len: 17
abundance: few
CDR3aa: CASSEDLRSSGKYEQYF
CDR3nt: TGTGCCAGCAGTGAAGATCTGCGGTCTAGCGGGAAATACGAGCAGTACTTC

v_gene: TRBV29-1
d_gene: TRBD2
j_gene: TRBJ2-7
len: 11
abundance: few
CDR3aa: CSVGEGREQYF
CDR3nt: TGCAGCGTTGGGGAGGGGCGCGAGCAGTACTTC

v_gene: TRBV7-9
d_gene: -
j_gene: TRBJ2-1
len: 13
abundance: few
CDR3aa: CASTPSQGSEQFF
CDR3nt: TGTGCCAGCACCCCCTCTCAGGGTTCGGAGCAGTTCTTC

v_gene: TRBV7-6
d_gene: -
j_gene: TRBJ1-4
len: 15
abundance: few
CDR3aa: CASSLATPTNEKLFF
CDR3nt: TGTGCCAGCAGCTTAGCTACACCTACTAATGAAAAACTGTTTTTT

v_gene: TRBV28
d_gene: -
j_gene: TRBJ2-1
len: 11
abundance: many
CDR3aa: CASSFRDEQFF
CDR3nt: TGTGCCAGCAGTTTTAGGGATGAGCAGTTCTTC

v_gene: TRBV7-2
d_gene: -
j_gene: TRBJ2-1
len: 15
abundance: many
CDR3aa: CASSILGDPYNEQFF
CDR3nt: TGTGCCAGCAGCATCCTTGGGGACCCCTACAATGAGCAGTTCTTC

v_gene: TRBV20-1
d_gene: TRBD2
j_gene: TRBJ2-5
len: 15
abundance: few
CDR3aa: CSASGVAGAQETQYF
CDR3nt: TGCAGTGCTAGTGGGGTGGCGGGAGCCCAAGAGACCCAGTACTTC

v_gene: TRBV24-1
d_gene: -
j_gene: TRBJ2-1
len: 11
abundance: many
CDR3aa: CATTRNDEQFF
CDR3nt: TGTGCCACCACCAGAAACGATGAGCAGTTCTTC

v_gene: TRBV6-1
d_gene: TRBD1
j_gene: TRBJ1-6
len: 15
abundance: -
CDR3aa: CASSPGQGFGSPLHF
CDR3nt: TGTGCCAGCAGTCCCGGACAGGGGTTTGGTTCACCCCTCCACTTT

v_gene: TRBV20-1
d_gene: -
j_gene: TRBJ2-3
len: 11
abundance: -
CDR3aa: CSAGITDTQYF
CDR3nt: TGCAGTGCTGGAATCACAGATACGCAGTATTTT

v_gene: TRBV24-1
d_gene: -
j_gene: TRBJ2-5
len: 16
abundance: many
CDR3aa: CATSDLQIGREETQYF
CDR3nt: TGTGCCACCAGTGATTTGCAAATCGGGAGAGAAGAGACCCAGTACTTC

v_gene: TRBV20-1
d_gene: -
j_gene: TRBJ1-3
len: 14
abundance: -
CDR3aa: CSARAPGAGNTIYF
CDR3nt: TGCAGTGCTAGAGCTCCGGGGGCTGGAAACACCATATATTTT

v_gene: TRBV5-1
d_gene: -
j_gene: TRBJ2-7
len: 15
abundance: many
CDR3aa: CASSLVVQGKGEQYF
CDR3nt: TGCGCCAGCAGCTTGGTTGTACAGGGCAAGGGCGAGCAGTACTTC

v_gene: TRBV6-2/TRBV6-3
d_gene: -
j_gene: TRBJ1-4
len: 15
abundance: -
CDR3aa: CASSYPPVTNEKLFF
CDR3nt: TGTGCCAGCAGTTACCCGCCGGTAACTAATGAAAAACTGTTTTTT

v_gene: TRBV5-1
d_gene: TRBD1
j_gene: TRBJ2-3
len: 17
abundance: few
CDR3aa: CASSLTGTGGITDTQYF
CDR3nt: TGCGCCAGCAGCTTGACCGGGACAGGGGGGATCACAGATACGCAGTATTTT

v_gene: TRBV10-3
d_gene: -
j_gene: TRBJ2-1
len: 11
abundance: few
CDR3aa: CAISEGDEQFF
CDR3nt: TGTGCCATCAGTGAGGGAGATGAGCAGTTCTTC

v_gene: TRBV4-1
d_gene: TRBD2
j_gene: TRBJ2-3
len: 15
abundance: many
CDR3aa: CASSQALAGLDTQYF
CDR3nt: TGCGCCAGCAGCCAAGCGCTAGCGGGTTTAGATACGCAGTATTTT

v_gene: TRBV19
d_gene: -
j_gene: TRBJ1-2
len: 13
abundance: many
CDR3aa: CASSSSGYAGYTF
CDR3nt: TGTGCCAGTAGTTCCTCAGGTTATGCGGGCTACACCTTC

v_gene: TRBV29-1
d_gene: -
j_gene: TRBJ2-3
len: 14
abundance: many
CDR3aa: CSAEDDRDSRFGYF
CDR3nt: TGCAGCGCTGAAGATGACCGGGACTCCCGATTTGGGTATTTT

v_gene: TRBV5-1
d_gene: -
j_gene: TRBJ2-3
len: 14
abundance: many
CDR3aa: CASSLTPGTDTQYF
CDR3nt: TGCGCCAGCAGCTTGACTCCCGGGACAGATACGCAGTATTTT

v_gene: TRBV20-1
d_gene: -
j_gene: TRBJ1-2
len: 12
abundance: few
CDR3aa: CSAKEVALGYTF
CDR3nt: TGCAGTGCTAAGGAAGTGGCACTTGGCTACACCTTC

v_gene: TRBV9
d_gene: -
j_gene: TRBJ2-5
len: 13
abundance: many
CDR3aa: CASSVEGEETQYF
CDR3nt: TGTGCCAGCAGCGTCGAGGGAGAAGAGACCCAGTACTTC

v_gene: TRBV4-1
d_gene: TRBD1
j_gene: TRBJ2-7
len: 17
abundance: few
CDR3aa: CASSPRLRTGGRYEQYF
CDR3nt: TGCGCCAGCAGCCCCCGCCTTAGGACAGGGGGACGGTACGAGCAGTACTTC

v_gene: TRBV5-1
d_gene: TRBD2
j_gene: TRBJ2-5
len: 16
abundance: many
CDR3aa: CASSLGTSGEQETQYF
CDR3nt: TGCGCCAGCAGCTTGGGGACTAGCGGGGAACAAGAGACCCAGTACTTC

v_gene: TRBV29-1
d_gene: -
j_gene: TRBJ2-5
len: 14
abundance: few
CDR3aa: CSVGGGAPGETQYF
CDR3nt: TGCAGCGTTGGGGGTGGGGCGCCCGGGGAGACCCAGTACTTC

v_gene: TRBV20-1
d_gene: -
j_gene: TRBJ2-1
len: 12
abundance: -
CDR3aa: CSAGRGKDEQFF
CDR3nt: TGCAGTGCGGGCAGGGGCAAGGATGAGCAGTTCTTC